This T cell receptor beta chain was sequenced in a study of CD8+ T cells in alopecia areata. Study as a whole: Treatment comprised oral tofacitinib, 5 to 10 mg twice daily, in treated patients.

Following RNA extraction, reverse transcription yielded cDNA that acted as the sequencing template. Produced via immunoSEQ multiplex PCR; TCRdb's table is partial and in-frame only. The sample consists of about 200,000 clones, 35% to 45% of them appearing once. The V gene's germline CDR1 is SNHLY and CDR2 FYNNEI. This CDR3 region has 11 residues. V was cut by 5 bases and J by 6 bases, with 8 bases left in between. Described treatment: oral pan-JAK inhibitor, 5-10 mg twice daily. This clone was detected a few times. The antigen remains unidentified. Study-wide findings and caveats: As there was one nonresponder, how baseline CD8+ expansion relates to response remains uncertain. Tofacitinib did not eliminate many expanded lesional clones from scalp or blood.

The sequence was collected from a human donor with alopecia areata. The V and J genes are TRBV2 and TRBJ2-7; no clear D. Sequenced material: CD4+ T cells sorted from blood, taken between weeks 30 and 35, from a patient treated with tofacitinib. The CDR3 is CASSQSSEQYF. CDR3 DNA sequence: TGTGCCAGCAGTCAGTCTAGCGAGCAGTACTTC.